This T cell receptor (beta chain) appears in the sequencing data of a study of cytomegalovirus exposure and HLA in healthy donors. The germline V gene encodes CDR1 SGHRS and CDR2 YFSETQ. The CDR3 consists of 15 residues. Trimming at V came to 6 bases and at J to 1 base, leaving 7 bases not matched to a gene. This clone has just a few counts. As yet, its antigen is unknown. General study findings and limits: Most of the CMV-associated TCR beta chains (in a later analysis) appeared to be HLA-restricted. The study put some 150 TCR beta chains on its list as cytomegalovirus-associated. Exclusion applied to some V segments, including TRBV6-2 and TRBV6-3, as they were indistinguishable.

PCR used 60 Vbeta primers and 13 Jbeta primers. Profiled with immunoSEQ multiplex PCR; TCRdb holds only in-frame clones, not every one. The sample has around 140,000 clones, more than 60% seen once. The TCR comes from a woman aged 18-29 years in good health and CMV-seronegative. J is TRBJ2-1 and V is TRBV5-1, with TRBD1 matching 7 bases. Sequences were obtained from PBMCs. The CDR3 sequence: CASNYRGASYNEQFF. CDR3 sequence (DNA): TGCGCCAGCAACTACAGGGGCGCATCCTACAATGAGCAGTTCTTC. Based on the CDR3 plus reference TRBV5-1 and TRBJ2-1, the full variable domain is KAGVTQTPRYLIKTRGQQVTLSCSPISGHRSVSWYQQTPGQGLQFLFEYFSETQRNKGNFPGRFSGRQFSNSRSEMNVSTLELGDSALYLCASNYRGASYNEQFFGPGTRLTVL.